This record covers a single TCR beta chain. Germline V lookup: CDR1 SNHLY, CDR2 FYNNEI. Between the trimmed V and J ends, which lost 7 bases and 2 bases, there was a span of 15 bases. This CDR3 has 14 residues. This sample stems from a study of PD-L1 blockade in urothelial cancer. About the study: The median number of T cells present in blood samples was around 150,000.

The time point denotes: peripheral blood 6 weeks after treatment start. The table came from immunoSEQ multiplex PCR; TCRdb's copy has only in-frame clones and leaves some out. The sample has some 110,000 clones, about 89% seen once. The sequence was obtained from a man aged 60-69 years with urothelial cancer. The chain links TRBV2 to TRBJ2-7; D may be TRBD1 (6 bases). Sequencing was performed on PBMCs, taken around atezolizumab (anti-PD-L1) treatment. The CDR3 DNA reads TGTGCCAGCACCCAGGGGACCGTGGCCTACGAGCAGTACTTC. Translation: CASTQGTVAYEQYF.